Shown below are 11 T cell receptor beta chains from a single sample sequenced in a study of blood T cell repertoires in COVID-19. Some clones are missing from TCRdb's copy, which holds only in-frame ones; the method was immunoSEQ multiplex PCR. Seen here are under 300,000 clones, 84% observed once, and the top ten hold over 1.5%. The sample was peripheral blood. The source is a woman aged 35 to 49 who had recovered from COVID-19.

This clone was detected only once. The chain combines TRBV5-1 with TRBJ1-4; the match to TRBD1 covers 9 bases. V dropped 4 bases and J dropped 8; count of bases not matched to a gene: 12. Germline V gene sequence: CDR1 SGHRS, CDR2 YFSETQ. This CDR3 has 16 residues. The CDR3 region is CASSRDPTGGEEKLFF. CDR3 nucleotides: TGCGCCAGCAGCAGGGATCCGACAGGGGGTGAGGAAAAACTGTTTTTT.

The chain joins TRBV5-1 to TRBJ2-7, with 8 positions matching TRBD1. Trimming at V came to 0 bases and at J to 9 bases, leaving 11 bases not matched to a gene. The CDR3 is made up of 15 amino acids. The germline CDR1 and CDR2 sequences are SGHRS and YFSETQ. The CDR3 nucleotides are TGCGCCAGCAGCTTGGACACAGGGGGATTCGCCGTGCAGTACTTC. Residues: CASSLDTGGFAVQYF.

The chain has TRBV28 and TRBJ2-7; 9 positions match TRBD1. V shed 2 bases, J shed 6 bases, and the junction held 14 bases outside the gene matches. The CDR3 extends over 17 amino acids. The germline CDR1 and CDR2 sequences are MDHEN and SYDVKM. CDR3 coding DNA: TGTGCCAGCAGTTTAGAGCGGACAGGGGTTATGGGAGGCGAGCAGTACTTC. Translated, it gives CASSLERTGVMGGEQYF. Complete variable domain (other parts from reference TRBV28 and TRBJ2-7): DVKVTQSSRYLVKRTGEKVFLECVQDMDHENMFWYRQDPGLGLRLIYFSYDVKMKEKGDIPEGYSVSREKKERFSLILESASTNQTSMYLCASSLERTGVMGGEQYFGPGTRLTVT.

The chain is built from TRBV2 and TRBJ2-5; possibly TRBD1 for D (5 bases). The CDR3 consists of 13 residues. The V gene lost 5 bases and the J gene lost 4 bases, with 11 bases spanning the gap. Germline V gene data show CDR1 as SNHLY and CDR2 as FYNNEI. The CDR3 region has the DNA TGTGCCAGCAGTCTATTCGACAGAGAGACCCAGTACTTC. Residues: CASSLFDRETQYF.

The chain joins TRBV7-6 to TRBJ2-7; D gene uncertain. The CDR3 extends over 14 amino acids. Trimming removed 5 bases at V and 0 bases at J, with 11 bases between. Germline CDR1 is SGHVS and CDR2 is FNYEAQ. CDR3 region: CASSPYVSSYEQYF. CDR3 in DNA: TGTGCCAGCAGCCCCTACGTAAGCTCCTACGAGCAGTACTTC.

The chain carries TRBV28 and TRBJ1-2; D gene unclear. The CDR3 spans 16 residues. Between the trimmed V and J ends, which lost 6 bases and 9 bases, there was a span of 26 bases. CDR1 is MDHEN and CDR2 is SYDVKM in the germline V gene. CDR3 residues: CASSSPHSEMPMRYTF. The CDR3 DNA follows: TGTGCCAGCAGCAGCCCCCACAGTGAAATGCCTATGCGCTACACCTTC.

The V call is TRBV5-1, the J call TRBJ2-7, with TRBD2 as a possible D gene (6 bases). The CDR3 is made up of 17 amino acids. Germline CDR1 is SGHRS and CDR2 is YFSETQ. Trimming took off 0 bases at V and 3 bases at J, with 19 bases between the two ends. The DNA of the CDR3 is TGCGCCAGCAGCTTGGCCGATGGGACTGTCGACCACTACGAGCAGTACTTC. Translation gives CASSLADGTVDHYEQYF. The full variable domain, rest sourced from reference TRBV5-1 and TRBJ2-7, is KAGVTQTPRYLIKTRGQQVTLSCSPISGHRSVSWYQQTPGQGLQFLFEYFSETQRNKGNFPGRFSGRQFSNSRSEMNVSTLELGDSALYLCASSLADGTVDHYEQYFGPGTRLTVT.

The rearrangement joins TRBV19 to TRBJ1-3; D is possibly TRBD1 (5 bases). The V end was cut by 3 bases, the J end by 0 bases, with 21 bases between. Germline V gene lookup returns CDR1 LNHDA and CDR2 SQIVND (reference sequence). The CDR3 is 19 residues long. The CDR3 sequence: CASSMLRSLGLSSGNTIYF. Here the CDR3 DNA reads TGTGCCAGTAGTATGTTACGGAGTCTGGGACTGAGCTCTGGAAACACCATATATTTT.

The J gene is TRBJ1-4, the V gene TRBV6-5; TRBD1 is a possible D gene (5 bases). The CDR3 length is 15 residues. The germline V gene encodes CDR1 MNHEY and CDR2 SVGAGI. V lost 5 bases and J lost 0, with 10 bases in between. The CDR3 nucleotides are TGTGCCAGCAGTAAGGACATAGCAACTAATGAAAAACTGTTTTTT. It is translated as CASSKDIATNEKLFF.

CDR3 protein: CASSFSEPTEAFF. The DNA of the CDR3 is TGTGCCAGCAGTTTTTCCGAGCCCACTGAAGCTTTCTTT. The rearrangement joins TRBV12-3 or TRBV12-4 to TRBJ1-1; D is undetermined. Trimming stripped 3 bases from V and 4 bases from J, with 9 bases between. The CDR3 is 13 amino acids.

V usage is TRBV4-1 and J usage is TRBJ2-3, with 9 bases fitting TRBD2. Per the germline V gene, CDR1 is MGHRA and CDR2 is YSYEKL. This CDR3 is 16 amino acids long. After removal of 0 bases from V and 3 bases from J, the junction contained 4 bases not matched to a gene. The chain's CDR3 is CASSQDWRGGTDTQYF. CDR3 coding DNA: TGCGCCAGCAGCCAAGATTGGCGGGGGGGTACAGATACGCAGTATTTT.